This entry lists 22 T cell receptor beta chains sequenced from one sample in a study of regulatory T cells in long-lasting Graves disease. iRepertoire HTBI primers and Arm-PCR of CDR3 regions built TCR beta libraries. One entry per CDR3 protein, called by TCRdb with MiXCR from the multiplex PCR reads. Here the sample spans roughly 350,000 distinct CDR3 sequences, approximately 16% being singletons. Indicated time point: newly diagnosed GD, antithyroid drugs for less than 3 months. Generation of the TCR library employed RNA extracted from PBMCs. The same sample was also studied in work on T cells in Graves' hyperthyroidism and ophthalmopathy.

The sequences come from peripheral blood mononuclear cells (PBMCs), collected at new diagnosis, from a patient treated with antithyroid drugs. These TCRs come from a man in his forties or fifties with Graves disease.

This clonotype has a count of ten or more. The chain employs TRBV30 and TRBJ2-2; D unclear. There are 13 residues in the CDR3. The ends were cut back, 4 bases at V and 1 base at J, with 7 bases in the middle. The germline V gene encodes CDR1 GTSNPN and CDR2 SVGIG (reference sequence). CDR3 DNA: TGTGCCTGGAATTCCGGGAACACCGGGGAGCTGTTTTTT. Its protein is CAWNSGNTGELFF.

This clonotype was recorded at least ten times. The V gene is TRBV6-5, the J gene TRBJ2-2, with D hard to call. Germline-derived CDR1 and CDR2 are MNHEY and SVGAGI. The CDR3 is 15 amino acids. Trimming shortened V by 1 base and J by 6 bases, and 12 bases separated the two germline ends. The CDR3 DNA reads as TGTGCCAGCAGTTACTTGGGCGTTGCGGCCGGGGAGCTGTTTTTT. Its protein is CASSYLGVAAGELFF.

This clonotype was recorded many times. The chain links TRBV29-1 to TRBJ2-1, with 9 bases aligning to TRBD2. J was trimmed by 5 bases and V by 4 bases; bases with no gene match: 3. The germline V gene encodes CDR1 SQVTM and CDR2 ANQGSEA. The CDR3 extends over 13 amino acids. Here the CDR3 reads CSVVLAGNNEQFF. The CDR3 bases are TGCAGCGTTGTGCTAGCGGGGAACAATGAGCAGTTCTTC.

The rearrangement joins TRBV7-3 to TRBJ2-3, with 12 bases lining up with TRBD2. Trimming took 5 bases from V and 8 from J; bases not matched to a gene: 5. The CDR3 runs to 14 residues. In germline, CDR1 is SGHTA, CDR2 FQGTGA. The CDR3: CASSPQLAGGTQYF. The DNA for the CDR3 is TGTGCCAGCAGCCCTCAACTAGCGGGGGGTACGCAGTATTTT.

This clonotype occurred many times. The chain joins TRBV7-2 to TRBJ2-5, with unresolved D. The ends were cut back, 4 bases at V and 0 bases at J, with 21 bases in the middle. Germline CDR1 and CDR2: SGHTA and FQGNSA. The CDR3 extends over 18 amino acids. The CDR3 region has the DNA TGTGCCAGCAGCTCCCCCCTCCCCCCTCTGGGGTACCAAGAGACCCAGTACTTC. Translating it yields CASSSPLPPLGYQETQYF. The full variable domain, rest sourced from reference TRBV7-2 and TRBJ2-5, is GAGVSQSPSNKVTEKGKDVELRCDPISGHTALYWYRQSLGQGLEFLIYFQGNSAPDKSGLPSDRFSAERTGGSVSTLTIQRTQQEDSAVYLCASSSPLPPLGYQETQYFGPGTRLLVL.

This clonotype was seen repeatedly, ten times or more. The chain joins TRBV7-2 to TRBJ2-1, with 11 bases fitting TRBD2. Per germline, CDR1 SGHTA and CDR2 FQGNSA. V was pared by 5 bases and J by 0 bases, with 6 bases of the junction left unmatched. This CDR3 comprises 17 residues. In DNA form, the CDR3 reads TGTGCCAGCAGCCCGGTAGCGGGGGGGTACTCCTACAATGAGCAGTTCTTC. Its protein is CASSPVAGGYSYNEQFF.

This clonotype occurred many times. V usage is TRBV6-5 and J usage is TRBJ1-3, with no clear D. Germline assignment: CDR1 MNHEY and CDR2 SVGAGI. V lost 0 bases and J lost 0, with 3 bases in between. CDR3 length equals 14 residues. The CDR3 spells CASSYSNSGNTIYF. DNA for the CDR3: TGTGCCAGCAGTTACTCGAACTCTGGAAACACCATATATTTT.

There are many counts of this clonotype. The rearrangement joins TRBV19 to TRBJ2-3, with 8 bases matching TRBD1. The V gene's germline CDR1 is LNHDA and CDR2 SQIVND (reference sequence). CDR3 length: 17 amino acids. V lost 3 bases and J lost 2; bases outside the gene matches: 10. CDR3 sequence (DNA): TGTGCCAGTAGTATTGGGACAGGCCTACCTCACACAGATACGCAGTATTTT. This codes for CASSIGTGLPHTDTQYF.

This clonotype came up many times. J is TRBJ1-5 and V is TRBV7-2, with a possible D match to TRBD1 (5 bases). The CDR3 has 15 residues. Germline V lookup: CDR1 SGHTA, CDR2 FQGNSA. V gave up 2 bases and J gave up 3 bases, with 11 bases separating them. In DNA form, the CDR3 reads TGTGCCAGCAGCTTAACGTGGGGGACCAATCAGCCCCAGCATTTT. Encoded protein: CASSLTWGTNQPQHF. The complete variable domain, with remaining parts taken from reference TRBV7-2 and TRBJ1-5, reads GAGVSQSPSNKVTEKGKDVELRCDPISGHTALYWYRQSLGQGLEFLIYFQGNSAPDKSGLPSDRFSAERTGGSVSTLTIQRTQQEDSAVYLCASSLTWGTNQPQHFGDGTRLSIL.

The rearrangement joins TRBV28 to TRBJ2-6; D is unclear. Germline CDR1 reads MDHEN; CDR2 reads SYDVKM. Trimming took 6 bases from V and 3 from J, leaving 9 bases between them. This CDR3 is built from 14 residues. CDR3: CASSRLDGANVLTF. CDR3 DNA sequence: TGTGCCAGCAGCCGGTTGGATGGGGCCAACGTCCTGACTTTC.

On this clonotype itself: This clone may be a read error of a much larger clone one base away. This chain links TRBV6-2 or TRBV6-3 with TRBJ1-2, with 8 bases that match TRBD1. Germline CDR1 and CDR2: MNHEY and SVGEGT. The CDR3 has 15 residues. The CDR3 DNA follows: TGTGCCAGCAGCGCCCGACAGGGGACTTTCTATGGCTGCACCTTC. Translating gives CASSARQGTFYGCTF.

This clonotype was seen repeatedly, ten times or more. This chain uses TRBV7-9 with TRBJ1-4; a weak D match, TRBD1 (5 bases). The CDR3 spans 15 residues. The germline gives CDR1 SEHNR, CDR2 FQNEAQ (reference sequence). With 1 base removed from V and 8 bases from J, the gap between germline ends came to 14 bases. The CDR3 loop reads CASSLDRFAREKLFF. The CDR3 DNA sequence: TGTGCCAGCAGCTTAGACAGGTTCGCAAGAGAAAAACTGTTTTTT.

This clonotype was counted at least ten times. CDR3 in amino acids: CASSGRLALNSYNEQFF. The DNA for the CDR3 is TGTGCCAGCAGTGGCAGACTAGCGCTAAACTCCTACAATGAGCAGTTCTTC. V gene TRBV2 combines with J gene TRBJ2-1, with TRBD2 identical over 8 bases. Germline V lookup: CDR1 SNHLY, CDR2 FYNNEI. The CDR3 is 17 residues long. V lost 4 bases to trimming and J lost 0 bases; unmatched junction nucleotides: 8.

This clonotype was counted a few times. The chain carries TRBV4-3 and TRBJ2-1; no definite D call. The germline V gene has CDR1 LGHNA and CDR2 YSLEER. Trimming removed 1 base at V and 6 bases at J, with 10 bases between. The CDR3 extends over 14 amino acids. In DNA form, the CDR3 reads TGCGCCAGCAGCCAAGTAAGGATGATCAATGAGCAGTTCTTC. Its protein is CASSQVRMINEQFF.

The chain uses TRBV5-1 and TRBJ2-7; the D is unclear. Germline CDR1 SGHRS, CDR2 YFSETQ. V lost 4 bases and J lost 7, with 15 bases in between. CDR3 length: 13 amino acids. The CDR3 DNA is TGCGCCAGCAGCCAGGCTCCAAACAATGAGCAGTACTTC. Protein: CASSQAPNNEQYF.

The V and J genes are TRBV5-1 and TRBJ2-3; D gene uncertain. Germline V gene data show CDR1 as SGHRS and CDR2 as YFSETQ. The CDR3 has 13 amino acids. With 0 bases removed from V and 5 bases from J, the gap between germline ends came to 7 bases. The CDR3 sequence: CASSLAFQDTQYF. The CDR3 DNA reads TGCGCCAGCAGCTTGGCCTTTCAAGATACGCAGTATTTT.

At least ten counts were recorded for this clonotype. The J gene is TRBJ2-3, the V gene TRBV7-9; tentatively, D is TRBD1 (7 bases). The germline gives CDR1 SEHNR, CDR2 FQNEAQ (reference sequence). V lost 0 bases and J 8 bases, leaving 12 bases between the germline ends. CDR3 size: 14 residues. CDR3: CASSLAHRGGTQYF. The CDR3 DNA is TGTGCCAGCAGCTTAGCCCACAGGGGAGGTACGCAGTATTTT.

There are many counts of this clonotype. The chain joins TRBV11-2 to TRBJ2-3, with a tentative D call TRBD2 (5 bases). CDR3 length: 13 amino acids. Germline CDR1 reads SGHAT; CDR2 reads FQNNGV. The germline V and J ends were trimmed by 1 base and 5 bases, with 7 bases remaining between them. CDR3 region: CASSLVRVDTQYF. DNA of the CDR3: TGTGCCAGCAGCTTAGTGCGGGTAGATACGCAGTATTTT.

This clonotype was counted at least ten times. The V gene is TRBV3-1, the J gene TRBJ1-5; a weak D match, TRBD1 (5 bases). Per germline, CDR1 LGHDT and CDR2 YNNKEL (reference sequence). The CDR3 covers 14 residues. Trimming left V 4 bases short and J 2 bases short, with 9 bases between. The CDR3 region has the DNA TGTGCCAGCAGCCGGGGCCAGGGCAATCAGCCCCAGCATTTT. Amino acids: CASSRGQGNQPQHF.

This clonotype has a count of ten or more. This rearrangement joins TRBV6-5 to TRBJ1-1; 11 bases are a match to TRBD1. CDR1 is MNHEY and CDR2 is SVGAGI in the germline V gene. The CDR3 runs 17 residues. V trimming: 0 bases; J trimming: 4 bases; junction bases outside the gene matches: 7. Here the CDR3 DNA reads TGTGCCAGCAGTTACTCGAGGTGGGACAGGGGGAGCACTGAAGCTTTCTTT. It codes for CASSYSRWDRGSTEAFF.

In this sample, this clonotype turned up many times. V usage is TRBV20-1 and J usage is TRBJ2-1; TRBD2 aligns across 16 bases. Looked up from germline, CDR1 is DFQATT and CDR2 is SNEGSKA (reference sequence). V shed 6 bases and J 4 bases; nucleotides not matched to a gene: 9. This CDR3 has 17 amino acids. CDR3 amino acids: CSAHAGLAGGGYNEQFF. CDR3 nucleotide sequence: TGCAGTGCCCACGCGGGACTAGCGGGGGGGGGTTACAATGAGCAGTTCTTC.

This chain connects TRBV19 to TRBJ2-1, with 11 bases that match TRBD2. J gave up 8 bases and V 5 bases, and 5 bases lay outside the gene matches. Germline CDR1 is LNHDA and CDR2 is SQIVND (reference sequence). This CDR3 region has 14 residues. The CDR3 is CASSPELAGDEQFF. The CDR3 coding sequence is TGTGCCAGTAGTCCAGAACTAGCGGGGGATGAGCAGTTCTTC.